These 14 T cell receptor beta chains share one sample of origin, sequenced in a study of blood T cells in healthy people across ages. The second PCR ran about 6 to 11 cycles with a sample-barcoded 5' primer and J-beta primers. TCRdb itself ran the 5' RACE reads through MiXCR, one entry per CDR3 protein. The sample lists approximately 800,000 distinct CDR3 sequences, 50% to 65% occurring once. The material sequenced was blood. These receptors all stem from a man older than 75 in good health.

The chain joins TRBV20-1 to TRBJ2-7; possibly TRBD2 for D (6 bases). Trimming cost V 6 bases and J 6 bases, with 18 bases left between them. The germline gives CDR1 DFQATT, CDR2 SNEGSKA (reference sequence). This CDR3 has 13 amino acids. The CDR3 here is CSARRTAGSEQYF. In DNA form, the CDR3 reads TGCAGTGCCCGGAGGACTGCCGGGAGCGAGCAGTACTTC.

This clonotype has more than one count but fewer than ten. The gene calls are TRBV4-2 and TRBJ1-2; TRBD1 matches 7 bases. V lost 0 bases, J lost 8 bases, and 6 bases stayed unmatched. There are 14 residues in the CDR3. Germline CDR1 LGHNA, CDR2 YNFKEQ. CDR3 loop: CASSQDQGVGGYTF. The CDR3 DNA is TGTGCCAGCAGCCAAGATCAGGGGGTCGGCGGCTACACCTTC.

The chain joins TRBV5-1 to TRBJ1-1, with 8 positions matching TRBD1. Trimming cost V 6 bases and J 4 bases; bases outside gene matches: 8. CDR3 length: 14 amino acids. Germline V gene lookup returns CDR1 SGHRS and CDR2 YFSETQ. CDR3 sequence reads: CASNAGGAGTEAFF. The CDR3 region has the DNA TGCGCCAGCAACGCAGGGGGCGCGGGCACTGAAGCTTTCTTT.

The chain links TRBV20-1 to TRBJ2-5; no clear D. With 4 bases removed from V and 4 bases from J, the gap between germline ends came to 10 bases. The CDR3 extends over 12 amino acids. Per germline, CDR1 DFQATT and CDR2 SNEGSKA (reference sequence). The CDR3 nucleotides read TGCAGTGCTATGTCGCTGACAGAGACCCAGTACTTC. This encodes CSAMSLTETQYF.

This rearrangement joins TRBV9 to TRBJ2-5; 12 bases are a match to TRBD2. From germline, CDR1 is SGDLS and CDR2 YYNGEE. CDR3 size: 18 residues. The V segment lost 0 bases and the J segment 11 bases; nucleotides outside the gene matches: 17. The CDR3 loop is CASSVAPSGRALYNEQYF. The DNA for the CDR3 is TGTGCCAGCAGCGTAGCTCCTAGCGGGAGGGCCTTATACAATGAGCAGTACTTC. Combining the CDR3 with reference TRBV9 and TRBJ2-5 gives the whole variable domain DSGVTQTPKHLITATGQRVTLRCSPRSGDLSVYWYQQSLDQGLQFLIQYYNGEERAKGNILERFSAQQFPDLHSELNLSSLELGDSALYFCASSVAPSGRALYNEQYFGPGTRLLVL.

The chain combines TRBV6-1 with TRBJ1-4; the D gene is possibly TRBD1 (5 bases). The length of the CDR3 is 15 residues. The germline CDR1 and CDR2 sequences are MNHNS and SASEGT. The V gene lost 7 bases and the J gene lost 3 bases, with 15 bases spanning the gap. CDR3 sequence reads: CASTRSRAPNEKLFF. The DNA of the CDR3 is TGTGCCAGCACCCGGAGCAGGGCTCCTAATGAAAAACTGTTTTTT.

This clonotype was observed a few times. The chain is built from TRBV21-1 and TRBJ2-1. TRBV21-1 is a recognized pseudogene. The CDR3 length is 10 residues. For the CDR3, the DNA is TGTGCCAGGATAGGATATGAGCAGTTCTTC. The encoded protein is CARIGYEQFF.

V is TRBV6-5 and J is TRBJ2-7; D perhaps matches TRBD1 (6 bases). The DNA end lines up better with TRBJ2-5; the J call may be wrong. The CDR3 loop spans 13 amino acids. Germline CDR1 MNHEY, CDR2 SVGAGI. CDR3 amino acids: CASRRTEKETQYF. CDR3 sequence (DNA): TGTGCCAGCAGACGGACAGAGAAAGAGACCCAGTACTTC.

This clonotype turned up a few times. The chain links TRBV9 to TRBJ1-6; the match to TRBD1 covers 7 bases. The CDR3 has 15 amino acids. The germline gives CDR1 SGDLS, CDR2 YYNGEE. The trim removed 3 bases at V and 5 bases at J, leaving 5 bases unmatched. CDR3 nucleotides: TGTGCCAGCAGCGCCGCCGGGACAGATAATTCACCCCTCCACTTT. Its protein product is CASSAAGTDNSPLHF.

This clonotype has just a few counts. The rearrangement links TRBV12-3 or TRBV12-4 to TRBJ2-7, with 7 bases that match TRBD1. Trimming at V came to 6 bases and at J to 2 bases, leaving 4 bases not matched to a gene. The CDR3 is 13 amino acids. The CDR3 is CASRIDRAYEQYF. In nucleotides, the CDR3 is TGTGCCAGCAGGATCGACAGGGCCTACGAGCAGTACTTC.

The sample holds a few counts of this clonotype. V usage is TRBV29-1 and J usage is TRBJ2-1; D gene ambiguous. This CDR3 has 13 residues. The germline V gene encodes CDR1 SQVTM and CDR2 ANQGSEA. V was pared by 6 bases and J by 7 bases, with 16 bases between. The chain's CDR3 is CSVPKPSMNEQFF. As DNA, the CDR3 is TGCAGCGTGCCCAAGCCCTCGATGAATGAGCAGTTCTTC.

This sequence joins TRBV7-9 and TRBJ2-7, with 9 bases lining up with TRBD1. CDR1 is SEHNR, CDR2 FQNEAQ, per germline (reference sequence). The J segment lost 4 bases and the V segment lost 0 bases, leaving 4 bases of the junction unmatched. CDR3 length: 15 residues. The CDR3 sequence is CASSLAGQGFYEQYF. CDR3 DNA: TGTGCCAGCAGCTTAGCGGGACAGGGTTTTTACGAGCAGTACTTC.

This clonotype came up a few times. This chain connects TRBV5-1 to TRBJ2-7; TRBD1 agrees at 9 bases. Per germline, CDR1 SGHRS and CDR2 YFSETQ. Losses at the gene ends were 4 bases for V and 7 bases for J; bases not matched to a gene: 9. The CDR3 is made up of 14 amino acids. CDR3 sequence (DNA): TGCGCCAGCAGCATTGCACAGGGGGCGGGAGAGCAGTACTTC. Protein sequence: CASSIAQGAGEQYF.

The CDR3 region is CASSVGTTYEQYF. For the CDR3, the DNA is TGTGCCAGCAGCGTAGGGACTACCTACGAGCAGTACTTC. The V call is TRBV9, the J call TRBJ2-4, with D possibly being TRBD2 (6 bases). The last part of the DNA fits TRBJ2-7 better; the J call may be wrong. Germline V gives CDR1 SGDLS, CDR2 YYNGEE. CDR3 length: 13 residues.